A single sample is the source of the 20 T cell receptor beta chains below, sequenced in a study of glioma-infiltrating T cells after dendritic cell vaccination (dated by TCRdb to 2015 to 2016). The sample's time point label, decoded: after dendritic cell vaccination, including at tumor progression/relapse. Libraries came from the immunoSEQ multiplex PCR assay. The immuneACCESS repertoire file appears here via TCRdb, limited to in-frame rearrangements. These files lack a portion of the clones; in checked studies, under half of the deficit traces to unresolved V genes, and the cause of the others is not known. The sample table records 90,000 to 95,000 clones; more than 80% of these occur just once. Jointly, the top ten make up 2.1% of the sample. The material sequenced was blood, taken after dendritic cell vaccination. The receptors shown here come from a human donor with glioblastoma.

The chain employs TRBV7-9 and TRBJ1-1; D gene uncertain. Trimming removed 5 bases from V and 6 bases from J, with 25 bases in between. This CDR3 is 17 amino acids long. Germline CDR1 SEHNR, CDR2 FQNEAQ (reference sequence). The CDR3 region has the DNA TGTGCCAGCAGCCTGACTCGGGGAGCAAATCAGATGGCTGAAGCTTTCTTT. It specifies CASSLTRGANQMAEAFF.

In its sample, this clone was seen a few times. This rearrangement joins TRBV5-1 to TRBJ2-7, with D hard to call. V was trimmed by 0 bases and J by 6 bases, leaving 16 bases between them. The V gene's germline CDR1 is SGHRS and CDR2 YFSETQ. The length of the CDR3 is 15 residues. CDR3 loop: CASSLDSLDLPEQYF. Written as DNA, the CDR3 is TGCGCCAGCAGCTTGGATAGTCTAGATCTTCCCGAGCAGTACTTC.

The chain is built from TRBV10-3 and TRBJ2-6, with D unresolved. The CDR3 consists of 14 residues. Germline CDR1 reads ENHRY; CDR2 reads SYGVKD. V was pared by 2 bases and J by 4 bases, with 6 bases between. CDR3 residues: CAISENEGANVLTF. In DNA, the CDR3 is TGTGCCATCAGTGAGAATGAGGGGGCCAACGTCCTGACTTTC.

The CDR3 sequence is CSARSGGGYTF. CDR3 DNA: TGCAGTGCTAGATCGGGGGGCGGCTACACCTTC. The rearrangement uses TRBV20-1 and TRBJ1-2; tentative D call: TRBD1 (6 bases). V was cut by 2 bases and J by 8 bases, with 9 bases left in between. This CDR3 has 11 residues. In germline, CDR1 is DFQATT, CDR2 SNEGSKA (reference sequence).

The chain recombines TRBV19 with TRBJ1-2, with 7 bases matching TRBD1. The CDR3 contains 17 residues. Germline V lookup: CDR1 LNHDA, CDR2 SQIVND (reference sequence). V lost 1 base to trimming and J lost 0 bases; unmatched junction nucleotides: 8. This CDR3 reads CASSIVGTAGTNYGYTF. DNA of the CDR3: TGTGCCAGTAGTATAGTAGGGACAGCCGGAACTAACTATGGCTACACCTTC.

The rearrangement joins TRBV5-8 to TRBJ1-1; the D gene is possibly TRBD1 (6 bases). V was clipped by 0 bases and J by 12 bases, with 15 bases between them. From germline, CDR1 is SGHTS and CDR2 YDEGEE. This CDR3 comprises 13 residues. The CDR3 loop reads CASSLAVGGTTFF. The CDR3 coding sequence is TGTGCCAGCAGCTTGGCCGTGGGGGGGACAACTTTCTTT.

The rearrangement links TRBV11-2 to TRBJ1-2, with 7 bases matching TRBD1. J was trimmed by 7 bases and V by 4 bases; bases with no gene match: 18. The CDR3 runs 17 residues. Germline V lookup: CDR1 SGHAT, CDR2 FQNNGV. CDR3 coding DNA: TGTGCCAGCAGCTCCGCCTTACTCACAGGTCACAGGGGTGGCTACACCTTC. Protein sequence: CASSSALLTGHRGGYTF.

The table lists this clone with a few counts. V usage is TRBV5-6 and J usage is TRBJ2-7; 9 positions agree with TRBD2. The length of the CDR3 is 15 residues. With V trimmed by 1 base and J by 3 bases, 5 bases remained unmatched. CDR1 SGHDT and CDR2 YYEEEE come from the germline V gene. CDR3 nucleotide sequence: TGTGCCAGCAGCTTGTTAGGGACTAGCTTCTACGAGCAGTACTTC. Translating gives CASSLLGTSFYEQYF.

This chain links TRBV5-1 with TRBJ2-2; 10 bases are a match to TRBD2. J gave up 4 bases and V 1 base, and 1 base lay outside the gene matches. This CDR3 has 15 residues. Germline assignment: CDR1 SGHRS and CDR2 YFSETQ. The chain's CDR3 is CASSLTSGTTGELFF. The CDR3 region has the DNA TGCGCCAGCAGCTTGACTAGCGGGACCACCGGGGAGCTGTTTTTT.

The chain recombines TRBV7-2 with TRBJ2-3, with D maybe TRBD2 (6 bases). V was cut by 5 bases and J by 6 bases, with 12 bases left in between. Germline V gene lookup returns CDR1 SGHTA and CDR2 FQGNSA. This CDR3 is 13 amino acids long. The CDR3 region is CASSPRREDTQYF. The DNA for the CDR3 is TGTGCCAGCAGCCCCAGGAGGGAGGATACGCAGTATTTT.

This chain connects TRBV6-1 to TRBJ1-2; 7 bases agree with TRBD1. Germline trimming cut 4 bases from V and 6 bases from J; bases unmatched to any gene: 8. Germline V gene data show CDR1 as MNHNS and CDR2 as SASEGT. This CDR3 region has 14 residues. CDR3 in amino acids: CASSGRDSNNGYTF. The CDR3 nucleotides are TGTGCCAGCAGTGGGCGGGACAGCAATAATGGCTACACCTTC.

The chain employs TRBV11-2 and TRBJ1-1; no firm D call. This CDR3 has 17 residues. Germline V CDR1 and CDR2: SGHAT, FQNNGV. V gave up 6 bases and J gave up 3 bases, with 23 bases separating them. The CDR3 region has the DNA TGTGCCAGCAGTCGTACTTGGGTCAAGATCGGGGACACTGAAGCTTTCTTT. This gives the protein CASSRTWVKIGDTEAFF.

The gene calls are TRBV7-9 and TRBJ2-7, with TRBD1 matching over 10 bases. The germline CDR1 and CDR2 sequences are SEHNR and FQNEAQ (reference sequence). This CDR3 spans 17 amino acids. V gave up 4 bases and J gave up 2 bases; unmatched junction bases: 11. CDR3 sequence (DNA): TGTGCCAGCAGCTCCCTTCGTTTGGGGACAGGGGCCTACGAGCAGTACTTC. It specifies CASSSLRLGTGAYEQYF.

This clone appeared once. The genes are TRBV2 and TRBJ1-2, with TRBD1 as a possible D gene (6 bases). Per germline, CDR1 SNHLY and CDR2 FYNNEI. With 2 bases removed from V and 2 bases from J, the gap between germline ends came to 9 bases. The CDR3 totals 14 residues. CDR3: CASSETGMNYGYTF. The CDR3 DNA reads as TGTGCCAGCAGTGAAACAGGGATGAACTATGGCTACACCTTC.

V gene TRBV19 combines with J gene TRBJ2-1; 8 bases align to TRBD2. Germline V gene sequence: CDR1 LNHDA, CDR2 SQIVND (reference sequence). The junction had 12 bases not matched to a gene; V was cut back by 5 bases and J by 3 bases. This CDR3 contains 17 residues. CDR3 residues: CASSEGSGRGFYNEQFF. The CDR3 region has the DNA TGTGCCAGTAGTGAGGGGAGCGGGAGAGGGTTCTACAATGAGCAGTTCTTC.

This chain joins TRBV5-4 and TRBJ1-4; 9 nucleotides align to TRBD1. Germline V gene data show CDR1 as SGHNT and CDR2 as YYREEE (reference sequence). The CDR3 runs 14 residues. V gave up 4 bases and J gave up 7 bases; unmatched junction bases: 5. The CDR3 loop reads CASSQQGAVEKLFF. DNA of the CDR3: TGTGCCAGCAGCCAACAGGGGGCGGTTGAAAAACTGTTTTTT.

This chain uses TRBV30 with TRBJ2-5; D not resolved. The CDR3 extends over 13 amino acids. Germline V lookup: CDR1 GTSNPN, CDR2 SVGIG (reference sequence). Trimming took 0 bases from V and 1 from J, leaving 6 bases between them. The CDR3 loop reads CAWSVQLQETQYF. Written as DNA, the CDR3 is TGTGCCTGGAGTGTCCAACTCCAAGAGACCCAGTACTTC.

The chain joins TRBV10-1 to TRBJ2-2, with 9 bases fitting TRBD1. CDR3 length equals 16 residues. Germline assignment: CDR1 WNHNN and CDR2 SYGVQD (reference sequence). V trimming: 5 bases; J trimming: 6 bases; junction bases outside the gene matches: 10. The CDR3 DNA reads TGCGCCAGCAGTAGCCGGGACAGGGAAAAATCCGGGGAGCTGTTTTTT. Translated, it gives CASSSRDREKSGELFF.

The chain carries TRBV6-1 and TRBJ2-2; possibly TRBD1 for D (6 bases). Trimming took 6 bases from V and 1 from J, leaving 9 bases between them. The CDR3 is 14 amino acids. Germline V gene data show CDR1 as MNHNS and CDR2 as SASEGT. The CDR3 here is CASRETGNTGELFF. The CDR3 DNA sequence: TGTGCCAGCAGAGAGACAGGGAACACCGGGGAGCTGTTTTTT.

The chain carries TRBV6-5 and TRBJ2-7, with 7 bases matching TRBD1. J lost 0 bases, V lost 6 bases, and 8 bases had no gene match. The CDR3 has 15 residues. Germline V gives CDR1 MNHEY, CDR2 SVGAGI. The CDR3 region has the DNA TGTGCCAGCAGGCCGGGTGGGACAGTCTCCTACGAGCAGTACGTC. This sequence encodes CASRPGGTVSYEQYV.